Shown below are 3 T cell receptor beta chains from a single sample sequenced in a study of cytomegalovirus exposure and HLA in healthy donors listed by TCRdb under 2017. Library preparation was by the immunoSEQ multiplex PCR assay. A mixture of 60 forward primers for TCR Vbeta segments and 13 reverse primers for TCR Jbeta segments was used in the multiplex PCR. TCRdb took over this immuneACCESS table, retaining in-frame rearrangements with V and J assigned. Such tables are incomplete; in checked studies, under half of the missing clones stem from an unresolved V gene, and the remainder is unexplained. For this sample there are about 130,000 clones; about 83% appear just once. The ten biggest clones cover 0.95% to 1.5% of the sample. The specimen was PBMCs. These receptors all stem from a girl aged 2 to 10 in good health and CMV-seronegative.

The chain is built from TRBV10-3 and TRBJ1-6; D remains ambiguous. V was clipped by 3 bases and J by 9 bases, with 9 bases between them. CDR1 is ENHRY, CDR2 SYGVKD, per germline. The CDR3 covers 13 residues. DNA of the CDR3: TGTGCCATCAGTGAATTAGTTGGTTCACCCCTCCACTTT. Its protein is CAISELVGSPLHF.

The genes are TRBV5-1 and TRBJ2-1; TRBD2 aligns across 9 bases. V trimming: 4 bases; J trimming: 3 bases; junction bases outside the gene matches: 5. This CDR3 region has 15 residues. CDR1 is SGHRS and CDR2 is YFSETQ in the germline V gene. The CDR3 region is CASSAGLANYNEQFF. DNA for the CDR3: TGCGCCAGCAGCGCCGGACTAGCGAACTACAATGAGCAGTTCTTC.

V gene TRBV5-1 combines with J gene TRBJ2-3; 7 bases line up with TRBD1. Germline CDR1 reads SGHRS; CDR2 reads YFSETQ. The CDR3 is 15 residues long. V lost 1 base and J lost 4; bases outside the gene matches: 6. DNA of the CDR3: TGCGCCAGCAGCTTGCAAGGGGGCTGGGCAGATACGCAGTATTTT. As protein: CASSLQGGWADTQYF.